These 5 T cell receptor beta chains were all obtained from the same sample, sequenced in a study of vaccination and CD4 T cells after COVID-19. Antigens of these TCRs are unknown. The treatment here: approximately 9-day PBMC culture with coronavirus spike peptide pools or control peptides (ViraFEST assay). Sequence data for DNA of cultured CD4+ T cells were generated by the Oncomine TCR Beta short-read assay. One entry per CDR3 protein, called by TCRdb with MiXCR from the PCR reads. The table lists about 18,000 distinct CDR3 sequences, around 78% of them singletons, with about 16% in the top ten. Here the sequenced sample was CD4+ T cells from blood, cultured in vitro, taken after SARS-CoV-2 vaccination. Every receptor here comes from a human donor who received a COVID-19 vaccine.

The J gene is TRBJ1-2, the V gene TRBV5-4, with D perhaps TRBD1 (6 bases). Germline V CDR1 and CDR2: SGHNT, YYREEE (reference sequence). Trimming removed 4 bases from V and 2 bases from J, with 15 bases in between. This CDR3 comprises 15 residues. For the CDR3, the DNA is TGTGCCAGCAGCCCGGGACACCTCTCGAACTATGGCTACACCTTC. Protein: CASSPGHLSNYGYTF.

This chain joins TRBV6-1 and TRBJ2-3; 10 nucleotides align to TRBD2. Looked up from germline, CDR1 is MNHNS and CDR2 is SASEGT. The CDR3 spans 16 residues. J was trimmed by 5 bases and V by 6 bases; bases with no gene match: 11. The CDR3 protein is CASRLKASGGGDTQYF. The DNA for the CDR3 is TGTGCCAGCAGGTTAAAAGCTAGCGGGGGAGGAGATACGCAGTATTTT.

The CDR3 reads CASSYRGGDQPQHF. The CDR3, as DNA: TGTGCCAGCAGCTACAGGGGCGGGGATCAGCCCCAGCATTTT. The chain combines TRBV5-8 with TRBJ1-5; 7 positions agree with TRBD1. The CDR3 length is 14 residues. The V gene's germline CDR1 is SGHTS and CDR2 YDEGEE. J lost 5 bases, V lost 3 bases, and 5 bases had no gene match.

V is TRBV18 and J is TRBJ1-1; D remains unclear. From germline, CDR1 is KGHSH and CDR2 LQKENI. CDR3 size: 14 residues. Trimming cost V 2 bases and J 5 bases, with 12 bases left between them. CDR3 sequence: CASSPVWRNTEAFF. CDR3 coding DNA: TGTGCCAGCTCACCAGTATGGCGGAATACTGAAGCTTTCTTT.

This rearrangement joins TRBV7-2 to TRBJ2-2; tentatively, D is TRBD1 or TRBD2 (5 bases each). Deletions cut 5 bases from V and 1 base from J, with 14 bases between. Germline V CDR1 and CDR2: SGHTA, FQGNSA. This CDR3 comprises 16 residues. The CDR3 bases are TGTGCCAGCAGCCCGTTCGGTGGGGGGAACACCGGGGAGCTGTTTTTT. Its protein product is CASSPFGGGNTGELFF.